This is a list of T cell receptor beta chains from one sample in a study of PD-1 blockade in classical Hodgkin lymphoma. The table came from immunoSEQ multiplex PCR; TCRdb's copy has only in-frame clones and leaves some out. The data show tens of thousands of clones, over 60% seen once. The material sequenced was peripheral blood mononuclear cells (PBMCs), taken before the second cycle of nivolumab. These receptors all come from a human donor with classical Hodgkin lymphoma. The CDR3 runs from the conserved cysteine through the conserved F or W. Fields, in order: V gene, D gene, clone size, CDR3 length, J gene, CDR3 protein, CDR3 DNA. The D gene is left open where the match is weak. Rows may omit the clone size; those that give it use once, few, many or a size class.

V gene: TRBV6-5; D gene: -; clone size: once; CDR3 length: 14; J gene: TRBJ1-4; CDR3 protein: CASSADGRGEKLFF; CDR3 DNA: TGTGCCAGCAGCGCCGACGGGAGGGGTGAAAAACTGTTTTTT
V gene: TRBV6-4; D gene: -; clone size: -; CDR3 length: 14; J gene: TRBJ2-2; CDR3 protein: CASSLGQNTGELFF; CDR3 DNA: TGTGCCAGCAGCTTGGGCCAGAACACCGGGGAGCTGTTTTTT
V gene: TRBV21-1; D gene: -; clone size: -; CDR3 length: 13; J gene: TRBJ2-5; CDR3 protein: CASSTGSQETQYF; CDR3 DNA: TGTGCCAGCAGCACTGGGTCACAAGAGACCCAGTACTTC
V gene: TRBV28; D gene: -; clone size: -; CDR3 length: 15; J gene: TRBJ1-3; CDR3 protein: CASSLRPGAGNTIYF; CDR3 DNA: TGTGCCAGCAGTTTAAGGCCAGGGGCTGGAAACACCATATATTTT
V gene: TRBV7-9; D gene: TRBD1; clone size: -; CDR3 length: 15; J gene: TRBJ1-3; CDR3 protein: CASSLKLGGGNTIYF; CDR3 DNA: TGTGCCAGCAGCTTAAAGTTAGGGGGCGGAAACACCATATATTTT
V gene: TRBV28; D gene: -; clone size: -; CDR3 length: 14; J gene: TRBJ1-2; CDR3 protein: CASSLLGQGDGYTF; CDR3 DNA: TGTGCCAGCAGTTTATTAGGGCAGGGAGATGGCTACACCTTC
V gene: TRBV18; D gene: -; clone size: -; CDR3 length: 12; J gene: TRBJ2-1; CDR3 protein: CASSPATREQFF; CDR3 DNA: TGTGCCAGCTCACCCGCTACAAGGGAGCAGTTCTTC
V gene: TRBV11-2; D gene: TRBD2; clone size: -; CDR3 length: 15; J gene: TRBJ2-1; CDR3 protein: CASSLSGRIYNEQFF; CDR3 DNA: TGTGCCAGCAGCTTAAGCGGGAGGATCTACAATGAGCAGTTCTTC
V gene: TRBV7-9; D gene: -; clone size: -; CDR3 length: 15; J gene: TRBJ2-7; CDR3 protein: CASSLQGGSPNEQYF; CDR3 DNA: TGTGCCAGCAGCCTCCAGGGGGGCTCTCCCAACGAGCAGTACTTC
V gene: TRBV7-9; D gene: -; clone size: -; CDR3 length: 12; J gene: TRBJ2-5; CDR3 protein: CASRDGGETQYF; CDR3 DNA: TGTGCCAGCAGGGACGGCGGCGAGACCCAGTACTTC
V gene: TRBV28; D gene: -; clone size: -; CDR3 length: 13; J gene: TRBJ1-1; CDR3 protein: CASRPRENTEAFF; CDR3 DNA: TGTGCCAGCAGGCCCCGGGAGAACACTGAAGCTTTCTTT
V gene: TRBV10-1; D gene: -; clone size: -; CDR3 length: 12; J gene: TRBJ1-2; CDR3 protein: CASSVASGGYTF; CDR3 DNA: TGCGCCAGCAGTGTAGCGTCAGGCGGCTACACCTTC
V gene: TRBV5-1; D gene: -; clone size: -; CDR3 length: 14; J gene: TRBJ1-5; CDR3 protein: CASSRDGPNQPQHF; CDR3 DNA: TGCGCCAGCAGTAGGGACGGACCGAATCAGCCCCAGCATTTT
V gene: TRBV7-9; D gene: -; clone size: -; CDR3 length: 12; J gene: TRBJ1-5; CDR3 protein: CASSLVSQPQHF; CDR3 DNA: TGTGCCAGCAGTTTAGTGAGTCAGCCCCAGCATTTT